One and the same sample provided the 15 T cell receptor beta chains below, sequenced in a study of blood T cells in healthy people across ages. PCR was performed a second time for about 7 to 11 cycles using a sample-barcoded 5' primer and a J-beta primer mix. TCRdb analysed the 5' RACE reads with MiXCR anew, one entry per CDR3 protein. The data hold around 1,000,000 distinct CDR3 sequences, with approximately 26% observed a single time. This same sample was also part of a study on T cells of mothers and their children.

The sequenced sample consisted of blood. The receptor set was obtained from a girl aged 2 to 10 in good health.

This clonotype was found a few times. CDR3 coding DNA: TGTGCCAGCCGCCCGGGCGAAACGTCCTACAATGAGCAGTTCTTC. Translated: CASRPGETSYNEQFF. This chain joins TRBV28 and TRBJ2-1; D call uncertain. CDR1 and CDR2 from the germline V gene are MDHEN and SYDVKM. This CDR3 contains 15 residues. The V and J ends lost 8 bases and 1 base respectively, with 15 bases between them.

This clonotype was seen only once. The chain uses TRBV18 and TRBJ2-5, with 7 bases identical to TRBD1. Losses at the gene ends were 6 bases for V and 7 bases for J; bases not matched to a gene: 17. CDR1 and CDR2 (germline): KGHSH, LQKENI. This CDR3 contains 16 residues. CDR3 amino acids: CASSTTPGQSNGTQYF. Written as DNA, the CDR3 is TGTGCCAGCTCGACAACTCCGGGACAGTCCAATGGGACCCAGTACTTC. The whole variable domain, remainder taken from reference TRBV18 and TRBJ2-5, is NAGVMQNPRHLVRRRGQEARLRCSPMKGHSHVYWYRQLPEEGLKFMVYLQKENIIDESGMPKERFSAEFPKEGPSILRIQQVVRGDSAAYFCASSTTPGQSNGTQYFGPGTRLLVL.

The V gene is TRBV2, the J gene TRBJ1-1, with TRBD1 matching 7 bases. With 9 bases clipped from V and 4 bases from J, the junction kept 11 bases outside the gene matches. This CDR3 is 14 amino acids long. Per germline, CDR1 SNHLY and CDR2 FYNNEI. The CDR3 spells CARTGMLSGTEAFF. The CDR3 DNA reads as TGTGCCAGGACAGGGATGTTGTCGGGCACTGAAGCTTTCTTT.

The chain links TRBV28 to TRBJ2-5; 11 bases align to TRBD2. The DNA end is more similar to TRBJ2-1, so the J call may be wrong. CDR3 size: 16 residues. From germline, CDR1 is MDHEN and CDR2 SYDVKM. CDR3 in DNA: TGTGCCAGCAGTTCTTCCGGGACTAGCGGTGCCAATGAGCAGTTCTTC. Encoded protein: CASSSSGTSGANEQFF.

This clonotype has ten or more counts. The chain recombines TRBV6-5 with TRBJ2-6; D call uncertain. In germline, CDR1 is MNHEY, CDR2 SVGAGI. V was shortened by 4 bases and J by 0 bases, with 4 bases between the two germline ends. CDR3 size: 14 residues. The CDR3 loop is CASSSISGANVLTF. The DNA of the CDR3 is TGTGCCAGCAGTTCCATCTCTGGGGCCAACGTCCTGACTTTC.

The rearrangement uses TRBV12-3 or TRBV12-4 and TRBJ1-4, with TRBD1 matching 8 bases. The CDR3 is 17 amino acids. After removal of 5 bases from V and 7 bases from J, the junction contained 15 bases not matched to a gene. In nucleotides, the CDR3 is TGTGCCAGCAGTGCGCAGGGGGCGCATTTTAATATTGAAAAACTGTTTTTT. It is translated as CASSAQGAHFNIEKLFF.

The gene calls are TRBV27 and TRBJ1-2, with D maybe TRBD1 (5 bases). V was pared by 6 bases and J by 8 bases, with 16 bases between. The germline CDR1 and CDR2 sequences are MNHEY and SMNVEV (reference sequence). The CDR3 runs to 13 residues. The DNA for the CDR3 is TGTGCCAGCAGCCTAAGCCAGGGTTACGGCTACACCTTC. Translating gives CASSLSQGYGYTF.

Only a few counts were recorded for this clonotype. The J gene is TRBJ1-1, the V gene TRBV3-1; no definite D call. This CDR3 spans 16 amino acids. Germline V gives CDR1 LGHDT, CDR2 YNNKEL (reference sequence). V dropped 1 base and J dropped 4 bases, with 16 bases sitting between them. CDR3 bases: TGTGCCAGCAGCCAAGGATCAAGGTTCGGGAGCACTGAAGCTTTCTTT. Amino acid sequence: CASSQGSRFGSTEAFF.

The chain couples TRBV5-1 to TRBJ1-4, with D possibly TRBD1 on 6 matching bases. The CDR3 covers 15 residues. The V gene lost 6 bases and the J gene lost 5 bases, with 17 bases spanning the gap. Germline loops: CDR1 SGHRS, CDR2 YFSETQ. As DNA, the CDR3 is TGCGCCAGCACCGACCGCCCAGGGACAAATGAAAAACTGTTTTTT. Its translation: CASTDRPGTNEKLFF. Full variable domain (remainder filled in from reference TRBV5-1 and TRBJ1-4): KAGVTQTPRYLIKTRGQQVTLSCSPISGHRSVSWYQQTPGQGLQFLFEYFSETQRNKGNFPGRFSGRQFSNSRSEMNVSTLELGDSALYLCASTDRPGTNEKLFFGSGTQLSVL.

The chain couples TRBV12-3 or TRBV12-4 to TRBJ2-4; 11 bases map to TRBD1. The CDR3 length is 15 residues. V lost 8 bases to trimming and J lost 6 bases; unmatched junction nucleotides: 9. The CDR3, as DNA: TGTGCCAGCGTATCGGACAGGGGGCTTGGAAACATTCAGTACTTC. Translating it yields CASVSDRGLGNIQYF.

The chain employs TRBV28 and TRBJ2-5; 9 bases line up with TRBD2. V lost 3 bases to trimming and J lost 5 bases; unmatched junction nucleotides: 10. Germline V lookup: CDR1 MDHEN, CDR2 SYDVKM. The CDR3 sequence is 16 residues long. The CDR3 loop is CASSFLAGAISETQYF. CDR3 sequence (DNA): TGTGCCAGCAGTTTTTTAGCGGGAGCGATTAGCGAGACCCAGTACTTC.

As regards this clonotype: This CDR3 is missing its conserved last phenylalanine or tryptophan, likely due to a read error. The gene calls are TRBV19 and TRBJ2-3, with 9 bases that match TRBD1. This CDR3 contains 14 residues. V lost 9 bases and J lost 1; bases outside the gene matches: 5. Per germline, CDR1 LNHDA and CDR2 SQIVND (reference sequence). The CDR3: CASLDRGGTDTQYL. The CDR3 DNA reads TGTGCCAGCCTGGACAGGGGTGGCACAGATACGCAGTATCTT.

The V and J genes are TRBV20-1 and TRBJ2-1; TRBD2 agrees at 9 bases. Losses at the gene ends were 7 bases for V and 1 base for J; bases not matched to a gene: 17. Germline V gene lookup returns CDR1 DFQATT and CDR2 SNEGSKA (reference sequence). The CDR3 has 18 residues. In DNA form, the CDR3 reads TGCAGTGTCTCTACGGATGGGCGGGAGGGACGTTCCTACAATGAGCAGTTCTTC. Translated: CSVSTDGREGRSYNEQFF.

This clonotype was recorded a few times. The V gene is TRBV14, the J gene TRBJ2-7, with no clear D. CDR3 length equals 14 residues. Per the germline V gene, CDR1 is SGHDN and CDR2 is FVKESK. Trimming took off 1 base at V and 2 bases at J, with 9 bases between the two ends. The CDR3 reads CASSQGASPYEQYF. The CDR3 region has the DNA TGTGCCAGCAGCCAAGGAGCATCCCCCTACGAGCAGTACTTC.

This clonotype was recorded a few times. This rearrangement joins TRBV21-1 to TRBJ2-7. TRBV21-1 is a listed pseudogene. The CDR3 has 14 residues. The CDR3 region is CASSKGGRSYEQYF. CDR3 nucleotides: TGTGCCAGCAGCAAAGGGGGGAGATCCTACGAGCAGTACTTC.